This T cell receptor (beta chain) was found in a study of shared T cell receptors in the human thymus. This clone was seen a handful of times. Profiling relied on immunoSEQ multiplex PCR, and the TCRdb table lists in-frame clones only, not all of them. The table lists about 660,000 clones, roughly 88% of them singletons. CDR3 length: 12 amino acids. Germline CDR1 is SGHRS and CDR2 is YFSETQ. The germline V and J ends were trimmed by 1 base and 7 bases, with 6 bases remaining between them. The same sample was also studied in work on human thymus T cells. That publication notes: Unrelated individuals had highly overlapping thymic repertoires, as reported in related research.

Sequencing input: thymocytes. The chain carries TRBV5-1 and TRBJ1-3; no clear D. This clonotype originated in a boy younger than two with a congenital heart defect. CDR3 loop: CASSLFFNTIYF. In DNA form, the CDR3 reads TGCGCCAGCAGCTTGTTCTTCAACACCATATATTTT.